This TCR beta chain was recorded in a study of T cells in Graves' hyperthyroidism and ophthalmopathy (dated by TCRdb to between 2018 and 2020). Background on the whole study: A discovery cohort of about a hundred patients, about 40 with Graves' ophthalmopathy and about 58 with stable Graves' hyperthyroidism, was used to find distinguishing TCR V-J signatures. Whether ophthalmopathy could be predicted prospectively was tested in an independent validation cohort made up of approximately 19 hyperthyroidism patients plus 17 patients who later progressed to ophthalmopathy. For training and testing, the 95 to 100 patients in the discovery cohort were randomly divided in a 7:3 ratio. In addition, the study compared T-cell repertoires in thyroid tissue and in blood from six Graves' hyperthyroidism patients. Following sampling, methimazole starting at 30 mg daily was given to hyperthyroidism patients, and high-dose intravenous methylprednisolone was given to ophthalmopathy patients. According to the paper, TCR Vbeta CDR3 sequencing was carried out on some 140 peripheral blood samples, which came from approximately 41 ophthalmopathy, some 73 hyperthyroidism and 17 progressor patients. What the authors observed across the whole study: Most expanded thyroid clonotypes (frequency above 0.001) were also detected in blood, suggesting blood repertoires may reflect thyroid immune responses. During validation, the model predicted progression to ophthalmopathy a median of around six months ahead of onset, with just under 71% sensitivity and under 85% specificity. A model built on a 13 V-J signature distinguished ophthalmopathy from stable hyperthyroidism, reaching around 88% sensitivity and approximately 83% specificity in cross-validation and 80%/75% in testing. No statistical method was used to fix the sample size in advance, and group allocation was not hidden from the investigators.

The germline V gene (reference sequence) specifies LNHDA as CDR1 and SQIVND as CDR2. The V end loses 7 bases and the J end loses 8 bases, and a stretch of 14 bases separates them. The CDR3, cysteine through phenylalanine, is 13 amino acids long. Just CDR3 DNA is preserved here, 39 bases in frame from base 1. Amplification of TCR beta CDR3 regions was carried out from RNA transcripts. The TCR CDR3 was subjected to a first round of RT-PCR using the HTBI primer set and the Qiagen OneStep RT-PCR kit. The libraries were constructed in a second round of multiplex PCR and then size-selected and purified. Sequencing of the libraries was done on an Illumina HiSeq2000 using paired-end 100 bp reads. Per the original workflow: SOAPnuke was used to process the raw data, removing reads that contained adapters or uncalled bases, had a mean Phred below 15, or lacked an exact match to the constant primer or identifier. COPE v1.2.5 was used to merge high-quality paired reads, and clonotypes were defined as unique nucleotide sequences. MiTCR v1.1 was used to align clonotypes to the IMGT TRBV, TRBD and TRBJ reference segments. The analysis was restricted to V-J combinations with a frequency above 0.0001, which together covered over 99% of the repertoires. A TCS score was defined as the ratio between F50 (clonal expansion) and ExV (chaos), using BLOSUM62-based TCRdist between CDR3 peptides within each V-J. Welch's t-statistics and random forest reduced 514 V-J features to fewer than 15, which were used in a naive Bayes classifier (R e1071). Thyroid-blood repertoire similarity was quantified with the Morisita-Horn index. Through fastp at Q25 and MiXCR, TCRdb rebuilt clones from the public reads, retaining in-frame beta chains. Here each entry gathers all rows of one CDR3 protein and keeps the most common genes and DNA. The V and J calls and clone size come from TCRdb's table, not from the authors' own analysis. Here the sample has a few hundred thousand distinct CDR3 sequences; under 60% occur a single time. About 7.8% of the sample belongs to the ten largest clones.

Stable Graves' hyperthyroidism was defined as no progression to ophthalmopathy during 18 months of follow-up. Hyperthyroidism patients were aged 18 to 65 years and newly diagnosed, with disease duration of less than 2 months. Patients with uncontrolled infections, other autoimmune diseases, pregnancy or lactation were excluded. Clinical symptoms, serum thyroxine and TRAb, thyroid ultrasound, and orbital computed tomography formed the basis for the diagnoses. Trizol reagent was used to extract total RNA, and RNA quality was then checked on an Agilent 2100 Bioanalyzer. This clonotype was counted ten times or more. Which antigen it targets is not known. Base qualities are not at hand, and no much larger clone is one base apart.

Rearrangement joined TRBV19 to TRBJ1-4; the D gene is not confidently resolved. The origin of this receptor is a woman aged 18-29 years with Graves' hyperthyroidism. The sample taken for sequencing was peripheral blood or thyroid tissue (not recorded which). The CDR3 in this case is CASKELLLEKLFF. The bases read TGTGCCAGTAAGGAGTTACTTCTCGAAAAACTGTTTTTT.